Listed here are 25 T cell receptor beta chains from one sample, sequenced in a study of blood T cell repertoires in COVID-19. TCRdb keeps only in-frame clones here, not all; method: immunoSEQ multiplex PCR. The repertoire holds about 190,000 clones, with about four fifths as singletons. The specimen sequenced was PBMCs or T cells enriched from blood (not recorded which). These receptors came from a woman aged 30 to 39 who had recovered from COVID-19.

The J gene is TRBJ1-2, the V gene TRBV4-1; maybe TRBD1 (5 bases). From germline, CDR1 is MGHRA and CDR2 YSYEKL. CDR3 length: 14 amino acids. Between the trimmed V and J ends, which lost 0 bases and 6 bases, there was a span of 11 bases. The CDR3 loop reads CASSQDRVWDGYTF. The CDR3 coding sequence is TGCGCCAGCAGCCAAGACAGGGTTTGGGATGGCTACACCTTC.

V gene TRBV18 combines with J gene TRBJ2-1, with 9 positions matching TRBD2. With 3 bases clipped from V and 8 bases from J, the junction kept 5 bases outside the gene matches. The CDR3 runs 14 residues. Germline values: CDR1 KGHSH, CDR2 LQKENI. CDR3 bases: TGTGCCAGCTCACCGACGACTAGCGGAGATGAGCAGTTCTTC. Protein product: CASSPTTSGDEQFF.

The chain recombines TRBV3-1 (or the pseudogene TRBV3-2) with TRBJ1-1; TRBD1 is a possible D gene (6 bases). V was trimmed by 2 bases and J by 4 bases, leaving 11 bases between them. The CDR3 sequence is 14 residues long. Germline V lookup: CDR1 LGHDT, CDR2 YNNKEL (reference sequence). CDR3 region: CASSQRGASTEAFF. DNA of the CDR3: TGTGCCAGCAGCCAACGGGGGGCCAGCACTGAAGCTTTCTTT.

This clone came up a few times. The rearrangement links TRBV9 to TRBJ2-7; 11 nucleotides agree with TRBD2. After removal of 1 base from V and 3 bases from J, the junction contained 0 bases not matched to a gene. Germline V gene sequence: CDR1 SGDLS, CDR2 YYNGEE. This CDR3 has 14 residues. The CDR3 here is CASSVLAGGYEQYF. The CDR3 DNA reads as TGTGCCAGCAGCGTACTAGCGGGAGGCTACGAGCAGTACTTC.

V is TRBV18 and J is TRBJ1-1, with D perhaps matching TRBD1 (6 bases). This CDR3 spans 17 amino acids. Per germline, CDR1 KGHSH and CDR2 LQKENI. V lost 3 bases, J lost 8 bases, and 25 bases lay in between. DNA for the CDR3: TGTGCCAGCTCACCGGGGGCCACACAGGGCATCTCGAGAGAAGCTTTCTTT. Its translation is CASSPGATQGISREAFF.

As for this clone: The sample carries other DNA sequences with the same CDR3. The chain has TRBV28 and TRBJ2-5; D may be TRBD1 (8 bases). Looked up from germline, CDR1 is MDHEN and CDR2 is SYDVKM. The CDR3 is 14 amino acids. V shed 5 bases and J shed 3 bases, with 13 bases lying between them. CDR3 sequence (DNA): TGTGCCAGCAGTCTTACAGGGGGGGAAGAGACCCAGTACTTC. Its protein is CASSLTGGEETQYF.

Only one count was recorded for this clone. The chain joins TRBV27 to TRBJ2-3; D unresolved. Germline values: CDR1 MNHEY, CDR2 SMNVEV (reference sequence). V shed 6 bases and J shed 7 bases, with 8 bases lying between them. This CDR3 has 11 residues. CDR3 amino acids: CASRTYNTQYF. The CDR3, as DNA: TGTGCCAGCAGAACCTATAATACGCAGTATTTT.

The chain has TRBV19 and TRBJ1-3; TRBD1 aligns across 9 bases. The CDR3 has 15 residues. Trimming at V came to 6 bases and at J to 0 bases, leaving 3 bases not matched to a gene. Germline V lookup: CDR1 LNHDA, CDR2 SQIVND (reference sequence). CDR3 bases: TGTGCCAGTAGCGAACAGGGGGCCTCTGGAAACACCATATATTTT. Protein sequence: CASSEQGASGNTIYF. The variable domain in full, with the rest retrieved from reference TRBV19 and TRBJ1-3, is DGGITQSPKYLFRKEGQNVTLSCEQNLNHDAMYWYRQDPGQGLRLIYYSQIVNDFQKGDIAEGYSVSREKKESFPLTVTSAQKNPTAFYLCASSEQGASGNTIYFGEGSWLTVV.

This chain connects TRBV5-8 to TRBJ1-3; D possibly corresponds to TRBD1 (6 bases). Germline CDR1 reads SGHTS; CDR2 reads YDEGEE. The CDR3 covers 15 residues. Trimming took 4 bases from V and 8 from J, leaving 19 bases between them. The CDR3 loop is CASSTTGWGLDTIYF. DNA for the CDR3: TGTGCCAGCAGCACTACGGGATGGGGGCTTGACACCATATATTTT.

This clone came up a few times. The chain employs TRBV19 and TRBJ2-2; D is perhaps TRBD1 (6 bases). This CDR3 is 12 amino acids long. V was cut by 7 bases and J by 6 bases, with 9 bases left in between. Germline assignment: CDR1 LNHDA and CDR2 SQIVND (reference sequence). The CDR3 sequence is CASNQGPGELFF. CDR3 DNA sequence: TGTGCCAGTAATCAGGGGCCCGGGGAGCTGTTTTTT.

This clone was detected only a few times. The chain links TRBV10-3 to TRBJ2-5, with 7 bases that match TRBD1. With 4 bases clipped from V and 5 bases from J, the junction kept 16 bases outside the gene matches. The CDR3 has 17 residues. Germline V gene lookup returns CDR1 ENHRY and CDR2 SYGVKD. Here the CDR3 DNA reads TGTGCCATCAGTGGATCCCCCTTGACAGGGATGGGGGAGACCCAGTACTTC. It encodes CAISGSPLTGMGETQYF.

This clone was found a few times. This chain connects TRBV5-4 to TRBJ2-5; TRBD2 aligns across 7 bases. Per the germline V gene, CDR1 is SGHNT and CDR2 is YYREEE (reference sequence). Germline trimming cut 4 bases from V and 5 bases from J; bases unmatched to any gene: 11. The CDR3 is 15 amino acids. The CDR3 loop reads CASSIRTVGGETQYF. Written as DNA, the CDR3 is TGTGCCAGCAGCATCCGGACCGTCGGGGGGGAGACCCAGTACTTC.

The gene calls are TRBV28 and TRBJ2-7, with 8 positions matching TRBD1. The CDR3 totals 17 residues. Per the germline V gene, CDR1 is MDHEN and CDR2 is SYDVKM. The junction had 11 bases not matched to a gene; V was cut back by 1 base and J by 3 bases. The CDR3 sequence is CASSLLGQGLNFYEQYF. The CDR3 DNA sequence: TGTGCCAGCAGTTTATTAGGACAGGGTTTGAACTTCTACGAGCAGTACTTC.

The chain links TRBV11-2 to TRBJ2-5; the match to TRBD1 covers 8 bases. The CDR3 contains 17 residues. J lost 0 bases, V lost 5 bases, and 11 bases had no gene match. CDR1 and CDR2 from the germline V gene are SGHAT and FQNNGV. The CDR3 region has the DNA TGTGCCAGCAGCGCCCGGGACAGGCCCACTTACCAAGAGACCCAGTACTTC. Its translation: CASSARDRPTYQETQYF.

This clone has just one count. The chain joins TRBV29-1 to TRBJ1-2, with a tentative D call TRBD1 (6 bases). This CDR3 has 11 amino acids. Between the trimmed V and J ends, which lost 2 bases and 6 bases, there was a span of 7 bases. Germline V gene data show CDR1 as SQVTM and CDR2 as ANQGSEA. In DNA, the CDR3 is TGCAGCGTTGAAACAGGGAATGGCTACACCTTC. Protein sequence: CSVETGNGYTF.

V gene TRBV4-2 combines with J gene TRBJ2-1; TRBD2 aligns across 7 bases. This CDR3 contains 16 residues. Germline CDR1 reads LGHNA; CDR2 reads YNFKEQ. The V gene end was trimmed by 1 base and the J gene end by 8 bases; junction bases not matched to a gene: 11. The CDR3 DNA reads TGTGCCAGCAGCCAAGCTAGGACTAGTGTCTCGGATGAGCAGTTCTTC. Amino acids: CASSQARTSVSDEQFF.

The chain couples TRBV6-5 to TRBJ1-2; perhaps TRBD1 as D (6 bases). Germline CDR1 reads MNHEY; CDR2 reads SVGAGI. V lost 2 bases and J 3 bases, leaving 10 bases between the germline ends. The CDR3 has 14 residues. CDR3 in DNA: TGTGCCAGCAGTTACAGGGGGTTCCACTATGGCTACACCTTC. The encoded protein is CASSYRGFHYGYTF.

The CDR3 here is CASKPNMNTEAFF. The CDR3 DNA reads as TGTGCCAGCAAACCGAACATGAACACTGAAGCTTTCTTT. This chain links TRBV27 with TRBJ1-1; D unclear. Per germline, CDR1 MNHEY and CDR2 SMNVEV (reference sequence). The ends were cut back, 7 bases at V and 0 bases at J, with 9 bases in the middle. The CDR3 runs to 13 residues.

The CDR3 is CASSEGGSVNTEAFF. As DNA, the CDR3 is TGTGCCAGCAGTGAAGGAGGGTCGGTTAACACTGAAGCTTTCTTT. The rearrangement uses TRBV2 and TRBJ1-1; D is undetermined. CDR1 is SNHLY, CDR2 FYNNEI, per germline. V dropped 1 base and J dropped 2 bases, with 11 bases sitting between them. The CDR3 has 15 residues.

In this sample, this clone turned up a few times. The chain uses TRBV15 and TRBJ2-1, with 8 bases matching TRBD2. CDR1 and CDR2 (germline): LNHNV, YYDKDF (reference sequence). CDR3 length: 16 amino acids. Trimming cost V 0 bases and J 9 bases; bases outside gene matches: 10. CDR3 nucleotides: TGTGCCACCAGCAGAGAGACCGGGAGGGCCTTCAGTGAGCAGTTCTTC. Protein product: CATSRETGRAFSEQFF.

The chain links TRBV7-2 to TRBJ2-4, with 11 bases fitting TRBD2. With V trimmed by 5 bases and J by 0 bases, 3 bases remained unmatched. Germline assignment: CDR1 SGHTA and CDR2 FQGNSA. This CDR3 spans 16 amino acids. The chain's CDR3 is CASSKGLAGAKNIQYF. The CDR3 nucleotides are TGTGCCAGCAGCAAAGGACTAGCGGGAGCCAAAAACATTCAGTACTTC.

The J gene is TRBJ2-3, the V gene TRBV5-1, with 9 bases matching TRBD2. The V segment lost 5 bases and the J segment 3 bases; nucleotides outside the gene matches: 10. This CDR3 comprises 16 residues. Germline CDR1 SGHRS, CDR2 YFSETQ. CDR3 bases: TGCGCCAGCAGACCCGGCGGGGGGGCCGGGACAGATACGCAGTATTTT. It is translated as CASRPGGGAGTDTQYF.

The chain carries TRBV6-5 and TRBJ1-6; 7 bases map to TRBD1. The CDR3 has 14 residues. V gave up 8 bases and J gave up 4 bases; unmatched junction bases: 5. Germline assignment: CDR1 MNHEY and CDR2 SVGAGI. The CDR3 is CASGDRTYNSPLHF. CDR3 DNA sequence: TGTGCCAGCGGGGACAGAACTTATAATTCACCCCTCCACTTT.

This clone was seen only a few times. The rearrangement uses TRBV7-2 and TRBJ2-1, with 9 positions matching TRBD2. With 3 bases clipped from V and 9 bases from J, the junction kept 6 bases outside the gene matches. The germline V gene encodes CDR1 SGHTA and CDR2 FQGNSA. The CDR3 consists of 14 residues. CDR3 in DNA: TGTGCCAGCAGCTTTCGGCGGGGGGGCCTTGAGCAGTTCTTC. Encoded protein: CASSFRRGGLEQFF.

The chain carries TRBV6-1 and TRBJ2-3, with 9 nucleotides matching TRBD2. Germline CDR1 reads MNHNS; CDR2 reads SASEGT. The CDR3 contains 15 residues. After removal of 0 bases from V and 6 bases from J, the junction contained 4 bases not matched to a gene. The CDR3 bases are TGTGCCAGCAGTGAAGCGCGGGGGGGCTCTGATACGCAGTATTTT. Its protein is CASSEARGGSDTQYF.